The sequence of this T cell receptor (beta chain) was determined in a study of blood T cell repertoires in COVID-19. The ends were cut back, 1 base at V and 6 bases at J, with 17 bases in the middle. The CDR3 totals 17 residues. Germline V lookup: CDR1 SGHRS, CDR2 YFSETQ. As originally analysed: Reference gene primer amplification gave estimated nucleated cell counts. Sequencing used immunoSEQ multiplex PCR; TCRdb keeps in-frame clones, though not all of them. That table furnishes V, J and clone size, whereas the DNA furnished D and trimming. The sample holds around 200,000 clones, roughly 80% seen once.

This chain links TRBV5-1 with TRBJ2-6, with D tentatively TRBD1 (7 bases). The sequenced sample consisted of peripheral blood. The clonotype was recovered from a man aged 50-60 years who had recovered from COVID-19. In DNA form, the CDR3 reads TGCGCCAGCAGCTTGCACAGGGGAGGTGCTCAGGCCAACGTCCTGACTTTC. Amino acid sequence: CASSLHRGGAQANVLTF.